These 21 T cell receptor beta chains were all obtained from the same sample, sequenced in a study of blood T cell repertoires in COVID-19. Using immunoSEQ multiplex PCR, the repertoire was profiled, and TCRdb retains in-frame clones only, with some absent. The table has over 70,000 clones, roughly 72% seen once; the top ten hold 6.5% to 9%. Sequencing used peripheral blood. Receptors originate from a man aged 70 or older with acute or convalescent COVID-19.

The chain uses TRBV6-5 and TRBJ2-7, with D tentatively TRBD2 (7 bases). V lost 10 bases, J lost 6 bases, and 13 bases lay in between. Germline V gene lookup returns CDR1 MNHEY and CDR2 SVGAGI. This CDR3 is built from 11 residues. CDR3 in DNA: TGTGCCACTCGGGGAGGGGGCGAGCAGTACGTC. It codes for CATRGGGEQYV.

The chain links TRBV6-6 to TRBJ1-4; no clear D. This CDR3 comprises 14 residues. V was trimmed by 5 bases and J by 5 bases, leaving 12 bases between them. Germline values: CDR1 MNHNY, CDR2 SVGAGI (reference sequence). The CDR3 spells CASSALGRNEKLFF. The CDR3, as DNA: TGTGCCAGCAGTGCCCTGGGCCGAAATGAAAAACTGTTTTTT.

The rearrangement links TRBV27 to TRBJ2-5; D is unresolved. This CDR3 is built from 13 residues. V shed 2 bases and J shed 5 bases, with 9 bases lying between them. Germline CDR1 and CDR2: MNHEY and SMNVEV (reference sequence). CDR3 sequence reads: CASSLRARETQYF. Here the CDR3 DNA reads TGTGCCAGCAGTTTAAGAGCCAGGGAGACCCAGTACTTC.

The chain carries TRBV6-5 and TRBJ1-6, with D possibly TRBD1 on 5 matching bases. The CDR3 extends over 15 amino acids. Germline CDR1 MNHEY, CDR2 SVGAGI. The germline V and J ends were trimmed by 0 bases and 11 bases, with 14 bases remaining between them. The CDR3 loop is CASSYSAGSGAPLHF. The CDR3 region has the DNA TGTGCCAGCAGTTACTCGGCAGGGTCGGGAGCACCCCTCCACTTT.

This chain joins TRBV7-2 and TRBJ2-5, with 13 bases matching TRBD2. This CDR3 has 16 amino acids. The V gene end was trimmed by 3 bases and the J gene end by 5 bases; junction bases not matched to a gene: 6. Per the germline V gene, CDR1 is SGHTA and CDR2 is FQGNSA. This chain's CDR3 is CASSLETSGGLETQYF. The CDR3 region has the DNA TGTGCCAGCAGCTTGGAGACTAGCGGGGGGTTGGAGACCCAGTACTTC. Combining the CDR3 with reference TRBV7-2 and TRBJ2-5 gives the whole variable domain GAGVSQSPSNKVTEKGKDVELRCDPISGHTALYWYRQSLGQGLEFLIYFQGNSAPDKSGLPSDRFSAERTGGSVSTLTIQRTQQEDSAVYLCASSLETSGGLETQYFGPGTRLLVL.

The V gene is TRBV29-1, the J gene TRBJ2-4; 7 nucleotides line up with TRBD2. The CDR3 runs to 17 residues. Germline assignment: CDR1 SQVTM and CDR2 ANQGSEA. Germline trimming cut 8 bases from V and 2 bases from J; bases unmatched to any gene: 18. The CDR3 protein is CSLTWEGPRRTKNIQYF. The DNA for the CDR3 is TGCAGCCTAACTTGGGAGGGCCCCCGCAGAACCAAAAACATTCAGTACTTC.

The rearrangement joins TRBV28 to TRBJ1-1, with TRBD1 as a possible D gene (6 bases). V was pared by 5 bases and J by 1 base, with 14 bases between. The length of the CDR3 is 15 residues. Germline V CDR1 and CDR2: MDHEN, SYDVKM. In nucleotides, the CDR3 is TGTGCCAGCAGTCCATTTCCAGGGGAGAACACTGAAGCTTTCTTT. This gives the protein CASSPFPGENTEAFF.

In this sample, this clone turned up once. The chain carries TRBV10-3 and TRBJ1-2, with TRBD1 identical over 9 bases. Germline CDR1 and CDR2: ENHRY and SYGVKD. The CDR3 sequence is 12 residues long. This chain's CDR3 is CGTGDSNYGYTF. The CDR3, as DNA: TGTGGGACAGGGGATTCTAACTATGGCTACACCTTC.

CDR3 DNA: TGTGCCAGCAGCCCCTCCGGTGAAAAACTGTTTTTT. This encodes CASSPSGEKLFF. This chain uses TRBV9 with TRBJ1-4; D ambiguous. Germline-derived CDR1 and CDR2 are SGDLS and YYNGEE. The CDR3 totals 12 residues. The V and J ends lost 4 bases and 7 bases respectively, with 8 bases between them.

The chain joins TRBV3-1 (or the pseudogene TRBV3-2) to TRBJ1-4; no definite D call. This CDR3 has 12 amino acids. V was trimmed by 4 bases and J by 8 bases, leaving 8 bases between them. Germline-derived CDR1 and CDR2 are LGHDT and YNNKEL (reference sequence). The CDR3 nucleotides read TGTGCCAGCAGCCCTCCTAGGGAAAAACTGTTTTTT. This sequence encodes CASSPPREKLFF.

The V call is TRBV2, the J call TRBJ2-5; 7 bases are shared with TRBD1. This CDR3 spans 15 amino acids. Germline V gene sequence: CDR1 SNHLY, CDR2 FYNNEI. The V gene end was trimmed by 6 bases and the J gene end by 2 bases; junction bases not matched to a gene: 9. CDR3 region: CASRVMGQPQETQYF. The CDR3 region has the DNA TGTGCCAGCAGGGTGATGGGACAGCCACAAGAGACCCAGTACTTC.

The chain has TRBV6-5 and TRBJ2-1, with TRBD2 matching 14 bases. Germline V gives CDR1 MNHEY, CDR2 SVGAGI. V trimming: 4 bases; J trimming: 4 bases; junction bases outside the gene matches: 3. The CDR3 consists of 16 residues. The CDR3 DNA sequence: TGTGCCAGCAGTTCACGACTAGCGGGGGGGTACAATGAGCAGTTCTTC. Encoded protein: CASSSRLAGGYNEQFF.

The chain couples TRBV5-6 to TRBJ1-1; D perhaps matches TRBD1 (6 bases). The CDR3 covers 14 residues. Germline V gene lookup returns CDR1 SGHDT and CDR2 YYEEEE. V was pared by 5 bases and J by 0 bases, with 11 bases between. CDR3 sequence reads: CASSWDTLNTEAFF. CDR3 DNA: TGTGCCAGCAGTTGGGACACATTGAACACTGAAGCTTTCTTT.

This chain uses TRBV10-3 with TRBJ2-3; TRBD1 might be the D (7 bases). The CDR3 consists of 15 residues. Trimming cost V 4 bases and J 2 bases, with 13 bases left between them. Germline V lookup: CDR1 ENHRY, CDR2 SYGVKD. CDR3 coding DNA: TGTGCCATCAGTGGGGGGGACAGATCCACAGATACGCAGTATTTT. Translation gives CAISGGDRSTDTQYF.

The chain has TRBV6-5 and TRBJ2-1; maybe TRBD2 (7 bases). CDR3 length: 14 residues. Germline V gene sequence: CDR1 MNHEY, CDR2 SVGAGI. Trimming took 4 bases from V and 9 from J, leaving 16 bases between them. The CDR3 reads CASSSLAEGGEQFF. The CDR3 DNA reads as TGTGCCAGCAGTTCCCTAGCGGAGGGGGGTGAGCAGTTCTTC.

The chain's CDR3 is CASSPTTARHYNEQFF. The CDR3 DNA sequence: TGTGCCAGCAGCCCAACGACAGCCCGACACTACAATGAGCAGTTCTTC. The chain employs TRBV28 and TRBJ2-1; maybe TRBD1 (5 bases). Germline lookup yields CDR1 MDHEN and CDR2 SYDVKM. With 6 bases removed from V and 3 bases from J, the gap between germline ends came to 18 bases. This CDR3 has 16 residues.

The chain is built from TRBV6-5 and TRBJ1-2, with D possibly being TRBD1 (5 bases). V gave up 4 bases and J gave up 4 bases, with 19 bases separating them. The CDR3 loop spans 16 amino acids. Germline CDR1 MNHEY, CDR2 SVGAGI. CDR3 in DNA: TGTGCCAGCAGTTCCCCCTTTACGGGTAGGGGCTATGGCTACACCTTC. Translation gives CASSSPFTGRGYGYTF.

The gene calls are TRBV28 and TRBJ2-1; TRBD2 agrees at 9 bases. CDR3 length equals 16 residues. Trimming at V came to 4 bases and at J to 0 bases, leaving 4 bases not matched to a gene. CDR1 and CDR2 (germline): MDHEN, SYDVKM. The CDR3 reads CASSSRTSVSYNEQFF. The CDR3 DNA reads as TGTGCCAGCAGTTCCCGGACTAGCGTCTCCTACAATGAGCAGTTCTTC.

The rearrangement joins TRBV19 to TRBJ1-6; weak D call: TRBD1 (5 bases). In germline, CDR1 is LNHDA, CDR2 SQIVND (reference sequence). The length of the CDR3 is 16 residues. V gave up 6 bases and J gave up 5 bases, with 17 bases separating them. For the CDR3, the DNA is TGTGCCAGTAGCGTTCAGGGAAGACTTGATAATTCACCCCTCCACTTT. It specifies CASSVQGRLDNSPLHF.

The CDR3 sequence is CASSPFGLAGGLAKNEQFF. In DNA form, the CDR3 reads TGTGCCAGCAGCCCTTTTGGACTAGCGGGGGGGCTAGCTAAGAATGAGCAGTTCTTC. The rearrangement uses TRBV7-3 and TRBJ2-1; 15 bases are a match to TRBD2. This CDR3 is built from 19 residues. Germline V gene lookup returns CDR1 SGHTA and CDR2 FQGTGA. V lost 5 bases, J lost 7 bases, and 15 bases stayed unmatched.

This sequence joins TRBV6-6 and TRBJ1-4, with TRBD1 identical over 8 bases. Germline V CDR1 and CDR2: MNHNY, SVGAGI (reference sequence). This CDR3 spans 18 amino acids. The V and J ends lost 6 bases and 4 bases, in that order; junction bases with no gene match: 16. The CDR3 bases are TGTGCCAGCAGCCGAATGACAGGGGTGGGGGTGAATAATGAAAAACTGTTTTTT. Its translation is CASSRMTGVGVNNEKLFF.